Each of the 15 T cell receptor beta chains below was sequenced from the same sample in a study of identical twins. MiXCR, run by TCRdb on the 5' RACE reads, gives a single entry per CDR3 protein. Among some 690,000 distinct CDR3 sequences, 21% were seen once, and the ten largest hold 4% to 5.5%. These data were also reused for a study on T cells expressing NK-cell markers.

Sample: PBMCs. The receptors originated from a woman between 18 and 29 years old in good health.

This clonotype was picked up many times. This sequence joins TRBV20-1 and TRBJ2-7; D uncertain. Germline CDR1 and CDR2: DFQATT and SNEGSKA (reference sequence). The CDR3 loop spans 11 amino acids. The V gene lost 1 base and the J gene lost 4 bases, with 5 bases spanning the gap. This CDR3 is CSARAKYEQYF. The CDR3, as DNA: TGCAGTGCTAGAGCCAAATACGAGCAGTACTTC.

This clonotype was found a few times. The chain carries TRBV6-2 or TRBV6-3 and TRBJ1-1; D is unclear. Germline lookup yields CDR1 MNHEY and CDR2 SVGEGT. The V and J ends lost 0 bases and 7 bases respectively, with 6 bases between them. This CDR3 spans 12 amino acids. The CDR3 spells CASSYSRGEAFF. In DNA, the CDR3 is TGTGCCAGCAGTTACTCGCGGGGTGAAGCTTTCTTT.

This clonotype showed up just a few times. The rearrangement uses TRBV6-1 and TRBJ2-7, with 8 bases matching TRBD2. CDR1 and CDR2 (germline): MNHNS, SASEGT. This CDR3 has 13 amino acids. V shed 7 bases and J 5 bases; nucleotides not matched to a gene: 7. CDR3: CASTLRGGNEQYF. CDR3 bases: TGTGCCAGCACCCTACGGGGGGGAAACGAGCAGTACTTC.

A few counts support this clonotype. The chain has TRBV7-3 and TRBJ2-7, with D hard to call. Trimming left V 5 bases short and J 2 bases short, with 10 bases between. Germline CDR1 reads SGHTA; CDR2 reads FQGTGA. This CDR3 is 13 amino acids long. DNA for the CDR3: TGTGCCAGCAGCCGAACGCAAACCTACGAGCAGTACTTC. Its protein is CASSRTQTYEQYF.

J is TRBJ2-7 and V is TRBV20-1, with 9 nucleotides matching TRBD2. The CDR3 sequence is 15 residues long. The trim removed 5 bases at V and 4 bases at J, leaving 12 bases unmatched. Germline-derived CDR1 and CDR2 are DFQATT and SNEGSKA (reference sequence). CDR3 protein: CSADGSGGDPYEQYF. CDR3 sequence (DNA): TGCAGTGCTGATGGTAGCGGGGGAGATCCATACGAGCAGTACTTC.

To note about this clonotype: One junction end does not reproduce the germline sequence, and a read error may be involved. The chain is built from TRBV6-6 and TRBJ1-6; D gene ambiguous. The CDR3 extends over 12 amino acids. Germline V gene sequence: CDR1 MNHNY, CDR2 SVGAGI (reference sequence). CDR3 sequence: CASSDSGSPLHF. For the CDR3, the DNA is TGTGCCAGCAGTGACTCGGGTTCACCCCTCCACTTT.

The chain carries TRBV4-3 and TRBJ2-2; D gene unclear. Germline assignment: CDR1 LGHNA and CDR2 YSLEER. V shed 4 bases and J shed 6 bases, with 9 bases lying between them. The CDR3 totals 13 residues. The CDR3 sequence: CASSPSFAGELFF. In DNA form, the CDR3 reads TGCGCCAGCAGCCCTAGTTTCGCCGGGGAGCTGTTTTTT.

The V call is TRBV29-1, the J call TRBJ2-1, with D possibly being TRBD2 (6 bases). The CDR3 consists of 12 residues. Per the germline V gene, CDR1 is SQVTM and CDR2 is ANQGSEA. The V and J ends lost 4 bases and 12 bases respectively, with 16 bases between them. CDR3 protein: CSVGLVRGVQFF. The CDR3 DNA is TGCAGCGTTGGCCTAGTCCGCGGGGTGCAGTTCTTC.

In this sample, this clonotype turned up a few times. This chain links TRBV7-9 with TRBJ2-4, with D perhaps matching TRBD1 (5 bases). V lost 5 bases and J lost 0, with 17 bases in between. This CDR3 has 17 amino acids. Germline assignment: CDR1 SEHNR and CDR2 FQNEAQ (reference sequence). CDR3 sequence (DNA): TGTGCCAGCAGCCCACGAGACAGACATCTAGCCAAAAACATTCAGTACTTC. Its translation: CASSPRDRHLAKNIQYF.

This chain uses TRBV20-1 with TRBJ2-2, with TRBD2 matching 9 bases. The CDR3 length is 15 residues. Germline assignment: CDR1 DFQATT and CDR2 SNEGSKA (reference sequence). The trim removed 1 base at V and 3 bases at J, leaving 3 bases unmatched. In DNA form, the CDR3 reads TGCAGTGCTAGAGTCATAGCGGGAGACACCGGGGAGCTGTTTTTT. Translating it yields CSARVIAGDTGELFF.

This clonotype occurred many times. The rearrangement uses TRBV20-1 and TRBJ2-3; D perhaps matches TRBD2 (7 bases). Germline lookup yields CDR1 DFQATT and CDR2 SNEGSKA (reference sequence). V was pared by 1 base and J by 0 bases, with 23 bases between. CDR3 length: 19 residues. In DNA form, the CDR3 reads TGCAGTGCTAGAGCCTTAGCTTGGCGGGGGCCGTATAGCACAGATACGCAGTATTTT. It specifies CSARALAWRGPYSTDTQYF.

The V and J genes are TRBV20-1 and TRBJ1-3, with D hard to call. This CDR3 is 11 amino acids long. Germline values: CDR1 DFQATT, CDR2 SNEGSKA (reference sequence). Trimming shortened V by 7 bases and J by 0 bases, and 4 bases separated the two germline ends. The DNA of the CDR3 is TGCAGTGGTCCCTCTGGAAACACCATATATTTT. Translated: CSGPSGNTIYF.

In nucleotides, the CDR3 is TGTGCTAGTGCCCCTTCCCAGAGACCATTCACCGGGGAGCTGTTTTTT. This sequence encodes CASAPSQRPFTGELFF. V is TRBV12-5 and J is TRBJ2-2; D remains ambiguous. The CDR3 covers 16 residues. Deletions cut 7 bases from V and 4 bases from J, with 19 bases between. Germline values: CDR1 LGHNT, CDR2 FRNRAP.

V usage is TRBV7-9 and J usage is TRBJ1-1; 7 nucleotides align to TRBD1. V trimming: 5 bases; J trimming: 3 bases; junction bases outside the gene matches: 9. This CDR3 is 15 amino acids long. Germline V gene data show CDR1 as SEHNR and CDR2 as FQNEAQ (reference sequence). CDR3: CASSGYRGSYTEAFF. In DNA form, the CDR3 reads TGTGCCAGCAGCGGGTACAGGGGTTCGTACACTGAAGCTTTCTTT.

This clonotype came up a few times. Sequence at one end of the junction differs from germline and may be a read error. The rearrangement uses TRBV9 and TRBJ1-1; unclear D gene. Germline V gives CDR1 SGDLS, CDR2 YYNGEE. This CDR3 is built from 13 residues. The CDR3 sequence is CASSATGNTEVFF. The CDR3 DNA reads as TGTGCCAGCAGCGCAACTGGGAACACTGAAGTTTTCTTT.